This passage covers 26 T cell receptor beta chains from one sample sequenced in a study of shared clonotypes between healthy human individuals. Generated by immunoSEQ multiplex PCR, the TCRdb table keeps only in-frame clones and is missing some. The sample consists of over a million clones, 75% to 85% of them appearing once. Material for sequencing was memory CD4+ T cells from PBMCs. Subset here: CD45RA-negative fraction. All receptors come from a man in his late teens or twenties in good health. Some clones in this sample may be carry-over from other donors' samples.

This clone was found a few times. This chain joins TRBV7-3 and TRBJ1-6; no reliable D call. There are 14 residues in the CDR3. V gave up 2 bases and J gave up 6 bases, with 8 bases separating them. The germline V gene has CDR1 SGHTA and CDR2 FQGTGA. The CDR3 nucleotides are TGTGCCAGCAGCTTAGAAGCTACTAATTCACCCCTCCACTTT. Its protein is CASSLEATNSPLHF.

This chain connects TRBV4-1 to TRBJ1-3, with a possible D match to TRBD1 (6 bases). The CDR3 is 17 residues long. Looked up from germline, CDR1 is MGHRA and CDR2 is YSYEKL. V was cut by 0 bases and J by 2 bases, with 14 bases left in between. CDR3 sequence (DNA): TGCGCCAGCAGCCAAGATGGGGTCCAGGGGCCTGGAAACACCATATATTTT. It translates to CASSQDGVQGPGNTIYF.

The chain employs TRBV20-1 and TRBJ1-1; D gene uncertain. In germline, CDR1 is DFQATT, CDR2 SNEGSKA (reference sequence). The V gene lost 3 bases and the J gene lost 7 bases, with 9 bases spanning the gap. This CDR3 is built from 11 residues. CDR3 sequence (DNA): TGCAGTGCTAGCGGCGGACGTGAAGCTTTCTTT. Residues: CSASGGREAFF.

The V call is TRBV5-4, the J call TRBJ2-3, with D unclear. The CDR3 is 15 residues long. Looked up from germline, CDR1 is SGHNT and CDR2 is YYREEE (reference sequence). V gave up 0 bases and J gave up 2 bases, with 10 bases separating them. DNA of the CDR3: TGTGCCAGCAGCTTGGAAACGTCTAACACAGATACGCAGTATTTT. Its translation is CASSLETSNTDTQYF. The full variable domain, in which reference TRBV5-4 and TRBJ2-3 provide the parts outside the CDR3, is ETGVTQSPTHLIKTRGQQVTLRCSSQSGHNTVSWYQQALGQGPQFIFQYYREEENGRGNFPPRFSGLQFPNYSSELNVNALELDDSALYLCASSLETSNTDTQYFGPGTRLTVL.

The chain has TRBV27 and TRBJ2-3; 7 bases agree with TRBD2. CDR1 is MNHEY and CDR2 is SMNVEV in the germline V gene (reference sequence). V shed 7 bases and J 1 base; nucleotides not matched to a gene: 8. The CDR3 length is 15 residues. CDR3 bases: TGTGCCAGCACTCCCTGGGGAGGGGGCACAGATACGCAGTATTTT. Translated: CASTPWGGGTDTQYF.

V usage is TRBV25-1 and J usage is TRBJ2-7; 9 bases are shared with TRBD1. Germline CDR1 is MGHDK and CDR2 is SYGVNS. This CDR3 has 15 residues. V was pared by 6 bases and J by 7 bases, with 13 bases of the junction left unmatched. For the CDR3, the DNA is TGTGCCAGCAGCCCCACAGGGGGCTGGCCGGGGGAGCAGTACTTC. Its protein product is CASSPTGGWPGEQYF.

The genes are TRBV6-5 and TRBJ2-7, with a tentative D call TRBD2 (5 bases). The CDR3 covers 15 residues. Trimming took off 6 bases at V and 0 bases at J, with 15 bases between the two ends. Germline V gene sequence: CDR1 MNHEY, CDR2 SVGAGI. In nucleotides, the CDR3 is TGTGCCAGCAGGAGACCCGGACTGAGCTCCTACGAGCAGTACTTC. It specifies CASRRPGLSSYEQYF.

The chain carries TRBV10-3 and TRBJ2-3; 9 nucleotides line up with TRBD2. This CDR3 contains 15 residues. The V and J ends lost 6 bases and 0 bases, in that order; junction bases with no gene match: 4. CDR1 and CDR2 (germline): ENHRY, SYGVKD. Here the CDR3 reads CAISPTSGSTDTQYF. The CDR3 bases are TGTGCCATCAGCCCGACTAGCGGAAGCACAGATACGCAGTATTTT.

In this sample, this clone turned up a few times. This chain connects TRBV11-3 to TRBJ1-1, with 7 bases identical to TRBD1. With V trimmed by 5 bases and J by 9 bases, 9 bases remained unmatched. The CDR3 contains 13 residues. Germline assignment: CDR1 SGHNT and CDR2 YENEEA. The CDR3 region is CASSKGQDFQAFF. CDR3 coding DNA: TGTGCCAGCAGCAAAGGACAGGATTTCCAAGCTTTCTTT.

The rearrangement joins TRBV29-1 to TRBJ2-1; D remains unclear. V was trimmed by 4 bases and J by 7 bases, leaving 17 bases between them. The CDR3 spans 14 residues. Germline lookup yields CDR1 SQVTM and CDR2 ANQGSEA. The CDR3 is CSVAPSRRQNEQFF. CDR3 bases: TGCAGCGTTGCCCCTTCTCGACGACAAAATGAGCAGTTCTTC.

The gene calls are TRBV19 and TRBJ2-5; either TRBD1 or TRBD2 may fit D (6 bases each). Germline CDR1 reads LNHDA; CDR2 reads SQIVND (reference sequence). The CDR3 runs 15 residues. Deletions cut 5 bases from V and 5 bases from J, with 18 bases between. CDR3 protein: CASSAKRGVGETQYF. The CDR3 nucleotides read TGTGCCAGTAGTGCCAAGAGGGGGGTTGGGGAGACCCAGTACTTC.

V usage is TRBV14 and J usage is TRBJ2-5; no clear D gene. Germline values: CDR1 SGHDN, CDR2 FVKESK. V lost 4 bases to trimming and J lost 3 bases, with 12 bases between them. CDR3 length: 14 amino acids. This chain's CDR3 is CASSLPLGEETQYF. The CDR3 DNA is TGTGCCAGCAGCCTTCCCCTCGGCGAAGAGACCCAGTACTTC.

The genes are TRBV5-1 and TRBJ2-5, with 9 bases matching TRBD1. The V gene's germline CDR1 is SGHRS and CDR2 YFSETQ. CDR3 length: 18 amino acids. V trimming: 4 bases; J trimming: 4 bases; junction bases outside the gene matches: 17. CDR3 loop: CASSGFGTGIGGRETQYF. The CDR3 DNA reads TGCGCCAGCAGCGGATTCGGGACAGGGATCGGTGGGAGAGAGACCCAGTACTTC.

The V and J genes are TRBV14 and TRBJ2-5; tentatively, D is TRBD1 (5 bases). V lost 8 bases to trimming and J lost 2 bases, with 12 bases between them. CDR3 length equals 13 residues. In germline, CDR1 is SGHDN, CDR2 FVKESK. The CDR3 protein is CASSRQLQETQYF. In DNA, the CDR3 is TGTGCCAGCTCCAGACAGCTACAAGAGACCCAGTACTTC.

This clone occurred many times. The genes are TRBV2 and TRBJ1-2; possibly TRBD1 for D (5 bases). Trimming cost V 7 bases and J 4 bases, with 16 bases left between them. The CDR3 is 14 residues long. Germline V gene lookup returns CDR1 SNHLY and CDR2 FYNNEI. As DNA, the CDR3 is TGTGCCAGCACGTACTCCCAGGGTCTCTATGGCTACACCTTC. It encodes CASTYSQGLYGYTF.

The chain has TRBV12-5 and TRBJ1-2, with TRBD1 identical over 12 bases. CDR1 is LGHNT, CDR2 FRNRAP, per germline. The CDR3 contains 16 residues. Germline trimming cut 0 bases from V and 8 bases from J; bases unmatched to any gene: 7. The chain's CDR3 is CASGLVTGTGGMGYTF. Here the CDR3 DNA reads TGTGCTAGTGGTTTGGTAACCGGGACAGGGGGCATGGGCTACACCTTC.

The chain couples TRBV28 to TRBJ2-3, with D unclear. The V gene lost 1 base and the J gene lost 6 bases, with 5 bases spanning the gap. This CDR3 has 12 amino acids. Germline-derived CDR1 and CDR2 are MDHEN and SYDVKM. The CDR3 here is CASSLSADTQYF. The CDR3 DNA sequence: TGTGCCAGCAGTTTATCAGCGGATACGCAGTATTTT. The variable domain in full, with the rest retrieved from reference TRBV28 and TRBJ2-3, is DVKVTQSSRYLVKRTGEKVFLECVQDMDHENMFWYRQDPGLGLRLIYFSYDVKMKEKGDIPEGYSVSREKKERFSLILESASTNQTSMYLCASSLSADTQYFGPGTRLTVL.

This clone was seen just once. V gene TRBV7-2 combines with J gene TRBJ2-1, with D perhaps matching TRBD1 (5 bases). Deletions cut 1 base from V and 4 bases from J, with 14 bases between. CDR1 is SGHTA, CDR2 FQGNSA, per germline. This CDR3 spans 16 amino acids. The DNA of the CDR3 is TGTGCCAGCAGCTTAGTAGCTGGGGCACAGTACAATGAGCAGTTCTTC. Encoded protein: CASSLVAGAQYNEQFF.

CDR3 sequence reads: CASRRYRGGIPDTQYF. The CDR3 DNA reads TGTGCCAGCAGACGCTACAGGGGGGGGATTCCAGATACGCAGTATTTT. This chain joins TRBV6-7 and TRBJ2-3; D possibly corresponds to TRBD1 (8 bases). TRBV6-7 is assigned to the ORF class and has an uncertain function. The V end was cut by 6 bases, the J end by 4 bases, with 20 bases between. The CDR3 runs 16 residues.

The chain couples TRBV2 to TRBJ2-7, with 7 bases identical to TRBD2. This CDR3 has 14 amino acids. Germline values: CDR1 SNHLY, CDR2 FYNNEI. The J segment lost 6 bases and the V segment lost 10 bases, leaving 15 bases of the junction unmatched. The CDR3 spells CATKAFLGEGEQYF. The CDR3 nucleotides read TGTGCCACCAAAGCGTTTCTCGGGGAGGGCGAGCAGTACTTC.

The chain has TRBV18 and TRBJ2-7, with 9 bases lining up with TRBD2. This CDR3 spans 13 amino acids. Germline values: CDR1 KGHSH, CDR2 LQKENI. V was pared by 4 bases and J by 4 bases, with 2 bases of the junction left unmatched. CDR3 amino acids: CASSQTSGYEQYF. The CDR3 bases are TGTGCCAGCTCACAGACTAGCGGTTACGAGCAGTACTTC.

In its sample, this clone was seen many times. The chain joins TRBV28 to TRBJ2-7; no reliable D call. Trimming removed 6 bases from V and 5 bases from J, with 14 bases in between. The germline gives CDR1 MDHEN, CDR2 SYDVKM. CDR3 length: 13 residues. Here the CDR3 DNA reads TGTGCCAGCAGGCCCTTTGGAGTCCACGAGCAGTACTTC. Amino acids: CASRPFGVHEQYF.

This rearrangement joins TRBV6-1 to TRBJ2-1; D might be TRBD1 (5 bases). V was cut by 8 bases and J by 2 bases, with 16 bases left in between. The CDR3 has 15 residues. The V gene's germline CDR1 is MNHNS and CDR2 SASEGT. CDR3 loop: CASRPPGITYNEQFF. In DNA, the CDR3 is TGTGCCAGCCGCCCTCCAGGGATCACCTACAATGAGCAGTTCTTC.

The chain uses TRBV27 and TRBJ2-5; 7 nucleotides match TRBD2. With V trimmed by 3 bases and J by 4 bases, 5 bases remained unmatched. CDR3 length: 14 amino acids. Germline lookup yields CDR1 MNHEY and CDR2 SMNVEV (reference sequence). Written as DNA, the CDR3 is TGTGCCAGCAGTTTTATCGGGGAGGGAGAGACCCAGTACTTC. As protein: CASSFIGEGETQYF.

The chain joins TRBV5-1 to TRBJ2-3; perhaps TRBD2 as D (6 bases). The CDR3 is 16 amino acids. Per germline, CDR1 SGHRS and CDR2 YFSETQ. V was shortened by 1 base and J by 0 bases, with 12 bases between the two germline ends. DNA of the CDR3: TGCGCCAGCAGCTTGATGGAGGGCGCTAGCACAGATACGCAGTATTTT. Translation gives CASSLMEGASTDTQYF.

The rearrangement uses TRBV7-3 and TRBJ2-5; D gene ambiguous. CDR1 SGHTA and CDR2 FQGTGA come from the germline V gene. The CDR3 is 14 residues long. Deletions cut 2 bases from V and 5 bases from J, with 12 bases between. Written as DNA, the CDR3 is TGTGCCAGCAGCTTAGGGTATTCTTGGGAGACCCAGTACTTC. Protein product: CASSLGYSWETQYF.